The 32 T cell receptor beta chains in this list originate from one sample, sequenced in a study of blood T cells in healthy people across ages. Next came a second PCR, run for about 7 to 11 cycles, which used a sample-barcoded 5' primer along with a J-beta primer mix. Via MiXCR, TCRdb re-called the 5' RACE reads, giving one row per CDR3 protein. The sample carries 710,000 or so distinct CDR3 sequences, roughly 32% recorded once. The sequencing input was blood. The receptors here all came from a woman older than 75 in good health.

The rearrangement uses TRBV7-2 and TRBJ2-2; the D gene could be TRBD1 or TRBD2 (5 bases each). Trimming removed 4 bases at V and 1 base at J, with 7 bases between. Germline V gene data show CDR1 as SGHTA and CDR2 as FQGNSA. This CDR3 is 14 amino acids long. The CDR3 DNA is TGTGCCAGCAGCTGGGGACGGAACACCGGGGAGCTGTTTTTT. It yields the protein CASSWGRNTGELFF. The complete variable domain, with remaining parts taken from reference TRBV7-2 and TRBJ2-2, reads GAGVSQSPSNKVTEKGKDVELRCDPISGHTALYWYRQSLGQGLEFLIYFQGNSAPDKSGLPSDRFSAERTGGSVSTLTIQRTQQEDSAVYLCASSWGRNTGELFFGEGSRLTVL.

This chain links TRBV15 with TRBJ1-3, with TRBD1 as a possible D gene (5 bases). The ends were cut back, 3 bases at V and 4 bases at J, with 13 bases in the middle. This CDR3 region has 15 residues. Germline-derived CDR1 and CDR2 are LNHNV and YYDKDF (reference sequence). For the CDR3, the DNA is TGTGCCACCAGCAGTCCAGGGTCCTCAGGAAACACCATATATTTT. It yields the protein CATSSPGSSGNTIYF.

This clonotype was counted ten times or more. Here the CDR3 DNA reads TGCAGTGCTCGAAAAACAGGGGCCCTCGGGGAAAAACTGTTTTTT. Translating it yields CSARKTGALGEKLFF. The rearrangement links TRBV20-1 to TRBJ1-4; the match to TRBD1 covers 7 bases. Germline loops: CDR1 DFQATT, CDR2 SNEGSKA (reference sequence). The CDR3 extends over 15 amino acids. J gave up 8 bases and V 5 bases, and 14 bases lay outside the gene matches.

Many counts were recorded for this clonotype. The chain uses TRBV5-1 and TRBJ2-5; TRBD1 is a possible D gene (6 bases). The CDR3 has 14 amino acids. Trimming shortened V by 0 bases and J by 5 bases, and 11 bases separated the two germline ends. Per germline, CDR1 SGHRS and CDR2 YFSETQ. CDR3 sequence (DNA): TGCGCCAGCAGCTTGGGGACAGTCAGGGAGACCCAGTACTTC. Its translation is CASSLGTVRETQYF.

To note about this clonotype: The junction does not match germline at one end; this may be a read error. The chain recombines TRBV12-3 or TRBV12-4 with TRBJ2-3; D is uncertain. CDR3 length: 14 amino acids. CDR3 region: CASSFSVSTDAQYF. DNA for the CDR3: TGTGCCAGCAGTTTTTCGGTGAGCACAGATGCGCAGTATTTT.

This clonotype was picked up one time. A clone one base away is much larger, so this may be a read error. The genes are TRBV18 and TRBJ2-7, with 12 positions matching TRBD2. Trimming took 8 bases from V and 4 from J; bases not matched to a gene: 9. The germline gives CDR1 KGHSH, CDR2 LQKENI. This CDR3 spans 15 amino acids. The CDR3 DNA reads TGTGCCAGCAAACTAGCGGGGGGTTCACAATACGAGCAGTACTTC. Translation gives CASKLAGGSQYEQYF.

The V call is TRBV18, the J call TRBJ2-7, with D possibly matching TRBD2 (5 bases). The CDR3 extends over 15 amino acids. CDR1 and CDR2 from the germline V gene are KGHSH and LQKENI. Deletions cut 8 bases from V and 2 bases from J, with 19 bases between. This chain's CDR3 is CASAEGRAATYEQYF. In DNA, the CDR3 is TGTGCCAGCGCCGAGGGTCGTGCCGCGACCTACGAGCAGTACTTC. Filled out from reference TRBV18 and TRBJ2-7, the complete variable domain reads NAGVMQNPRHLVRRRGQEARLRCSPMKGHSHVYWYRQLPEEGLKFMVYLQKENIIDESGMPKERFSAEFPKEGPSILRIQQVVRGDSAAYFCASAEGRAATYEQYFGPGTRLTVT.

V usage is TRBV24-1 and J usage is TRBJ2-2, with D perhaps matching TRBD2 (5 bases). CDR3 length: 16 residues. Trimming cost V 4 bases and J 2 bases, with 13 bases left between them. CDR1 KGHDR and CDR2 SFDVKD come from the germline V gene. The CDR3 is CATSDITGINTGELFF. The CDR3 nucleotides are TGTGCCACCAGTGACATAACGGGGATAAACACCGGGGAGCTGTTTTTT.

With regard to this clonotype: A much larger clone is a single base away; this may be a read error. V and J are TRBV10-3 and TRBJ2-6; TRBD1 matches 10 bases. The germline CDR1 and CDR2 sequences are ENHRY and SYGVKD. The CDR3 extends over 15 amino acids. The CDR3 is CAIMGQGSGANVRTF. Written as DNA, the CDR3 is TGTGCCATCATGGGACAGGGGTCCGGGGCCAACGTCCGGACTTTC.

The genes are TRBV3-1 and TRBJ2-1; 12 nucleotides match TRBD2. Germline CDR1 is LGHDT and CDR2 is YNNKEL (reference sequence). The CDR3 sequence is 16 residues long. The ends lost 7 bases at V and 12 bases at J; junction bases unmatched: 16. The CDR3 DNA reads as TGTGCCAGCAACCGCGGGACTAGCGGGTCTGTAAGAGGGCAGTTCTTC. This sequence encodes CASNRGTSGSVRGQFF.

This clonotype occurred many times. This CDR3 reads CASSEVGGTGVGETQYF. CDR3 sequence (DNA): TGTGCCAGCAGTGAAGTTGGGGGGACAGGGGTAGGCGAGACCCAGTACTTC. This chain uses TRBV6-1 with TRBJ2-5; 10 bases map to TRBD1. CDR1 and CDR2 (germline): MNHNS, SASEGT. Germline trimming cut 1 base from V and 5 bases from J; bases unmatched to any gene: 10. CDR3 length equals 17 residues.

Notes on this clonotype: A much larger clone is a single base away; this may be a read error. This chain links TRBV19 with TRBJ1-5; no firm D call. Per germline, CDR1 LNHDA and CDR2 SQIVND (reference sequence). This CDR3 contains 13 residues. Trimming removed 9 bases from V and 0 bases from J, with 9 bases in between. The CDR3 sequence is CASVPNSNQPQHF. The CDR3 coding sequence is TGTGCCAGCGTTCCGAATAGCAATCAGCCCCAGCATTTT.

This chain joins TRBV12-3 or TRBV12-4 and TRBJ1-2; 7 bases match TRBD1. J lost 7 bases, V lost 9 bases, and 8 bases had no gene match. The CDR3 has 12 residues. The CDR3 loop is CASATGRAGYTF. The CDR3 coding sequence is TGTGCCAGTGCGACAGGGAGGGCTGGCTACACCTTC.

A note on this clonotype: Since a much larger clone is just one base distant, this may be a read error. The J gene is TRBJ2-7, the V gene TRBV3-1; D is perhaps TRBD1 (7 bases). CDR1 LGHDT and CDR2 YNNKEL come from the germline V gene (reference sequence). This CDR3 contains 15 residues. Trimming pared 4 bases from V and 5 bases from J, leaving 18 bases between. The CDR3 region has the DNA TGTGCCAGCAGCCCGCGGGACAGTGTAATTCACGAGCAGTACTTC. Translating gives CASSPRDSVIHEQYF.

This clonotype showed up many times. V usage is TRBV6-5 and J usage is TRBJ2-1, with 14 bases fitting TRBD2. The CDR3 spans 15 residues. In germline, CDR1 is MNHEY, CDR2 SVGAGI. The V segment lost 6 bases and the J segment 6 bases; nucleotides outside the gene matches: 4. CDR3 nucleotide sequence: TGTGCCAGCAGGAGACTAGCGGGGGGGCTCAATGAGCAGTTCTTC. It specifies CASRRLAGGLNEQFF.

This clonotype was observed at least ten times. This chain links TRBV5-1 with TRBJ2-1; 16 bases line up with TRBD2. The germline CDR1 and CDR2 sequences are SGHRS and YFSETQ. This CDR3 contains 15 residues. The ends lost 3 bases at V and 9 bases at J; junction bases unmatched: 3. CDR3 nucleotide sequence: TGCGCCAGCAGCTGGGGGACTAGCGGGGGGGCTGAGCAGTTCTTC. It specifies CASSWGTSGGAEQFF.

This clonotype came up many times. This chain connects TRBV30 to TRBJ2-1, with TRBD2 matching over 10 bases. The CDR3 consists of 14 residues. V lost 0 bases to trimming and J lost 6 bases; unmatched junction nucleotides: 2. Germline V gene lookup returns CDR1 GTSNPN and CDR2 SVGIG (reference sequence). This chain's CDR3 is CAWSVAGGVNEQFF. The DNA of the CDR3 is TGTGCCTGGAGTGTAGCGGGGGGGGTCAATGAGCAGTTCTTC. Using reference TRBV30 and TRBJ2-1 for the parts outside the CDR3, the full variable domain is SQTIHQWPATLVQPVGSPLSLECTVEGTSNPNLYWYRQAAGRGLQLLFYSVGIGQISSEVPQNLSASRPQDRQFILSSKKLLLSDSGFYLCAWSVAGGVNEQFFGPGTRLTVL.

This clonotype was found once. The chain has TRBV20-1 and TRBJ2-3, with 10 bases fitting TRBD1. Germline V gene data show CDR1 as DFQATT and CDR2 as SNEGSKA (reference sequence). The CDR3 extends over 13 amino acids. V dropped 5 bases and J dropped 4; count of bases not matched to a gene: 3. For the CDR3, the DNA is TGCAGTGCTGGACAGGGGGGGTCAGATACGCAGTATTTT. It specifies CSAGQGGSDTQYF.

The chain uses TRBV3-1 and TRBJ2-1, with 7 bases identical to TRBD2. This CDR3 is 16 amino acids long. CDR1 is LGHDT and CDR2 is YNNKEL in the germline V gene (reference sequence). The V and J ends lost 6 bases and 6 bases, in that order; junction bases with no gene match: 14. The CDR3 DNA is TGTGCCAGCAGTCCTAGCGGAGGCGGGGGTTCCAATGAGCAGTTCTTC. Translation: CASSPSGGGGSNEQFF.

This clonotype was found many times. The J gene is TRBJ1-2, the V gene TRBV6-1; D may be TRBD1 (6 bases). The CDR3 is made up of 14 amino acids. Germline CDR1 MNHNS, CDR2 SASEGT. Trimming shortened V by 6 bases and J by 3 bases, and 14 bases separated the two germline ends. As DNA, the CDR3 is TGTGCCAGCAGAAGGGGAGGGGGTGACTATGGCTACACCTTC. Residues: CASRRGGGDYGYTF.

This clonotype was seen at least ten times. The V call is TRBV29-1, the J call TRBJ2-7; a weak D match, TRBD1 (5 bases). Trimming took 7 bases from V and 0 from J, leaving 16 bases between them. Germline V CDR1 and CDR2: SQVTM, ANQGSEA. This CDR3 comprises 14 residues. The CDR3 DNA sequence: TGCAGCGCGATGACGACAGCAAGCTCCTACGAGCAGTACTTC. Translating it yields CSAMTTASSYEQYF.

Many counts were recorded for this clonotype. The chain employs TRBV2 and TRBJ2-7; D not resolved. V lost 7 bases and J 6 bases, leaving 19 bases between the germline ends. The CDR3 consists of 14 residues. Germline V gives CDR1 SNHLY, CDR2 FYNNEI. The CDR3 nucleotides are TGTGCCAGCAAGCCCAAGGGTTTCCTTGGCGAGCAGTACTTC. Translated: CASKPKGFLGEQYF.

The V call is TRBV20-1, the J call TRBJ2-1; D gene ambiguous. The J call may not be correct, given that the DNA end is closer to TRBJ2-7. CDR1 is DFQATT, CDR2 SNEGSKA, per germline (reference sequence). The CDR3 is 14 residues long. For the CDR3, the DNA is TGCAGTGCTAGGGATTTCGTAACCTACAATGAGCAGTACTTC. As protein: CSARDFVTYNEQYF.

This clonotype was seen only a few times. The J gene is TRBJ2-3, the V gene TRBV20-1, with 9 bases identical to TRBD2. The CDR3 runs 16 residues. With 7 bases clipped from V and 1 base from J, the junction kept 12 bases outside the gene matches. Germline loops: CDR1 DFQATT, CDR2 SNEGSKA (reference sequence). CDR3 residues: CSGQREVLKGTDTQYF. The CDR3 DNA is TGCAGTGGGCAGCGGGAGGTCCTTAAAGGCACAGATACGCAGTATTTT.

There are many counts of this clonotype. This rearrangement joins TRBV3-1 to TRBJ1-2, with a possible D match to TRBD1 (6 bases). Germline CDR1 LGHDT, CDR2 YNNKEL (reference sequence). The CDR3 is 14 residues long. The V end lost 2 bases, the J end lost 7 bases, and 14 bases lay between the germline ends. The CDR3 nucleotides read TGTGCCAGCAGCCAAAAGGTGACAGGTTTTGGCTACACCTTC. This gives the protein CASSQKVTGFGYTF.

There are a few counts of this clonotype. The chain carries TRBV2 and TRBJ1-1; no reliable D call. The CDR3 length is 11 residues. The V and J ends lost 5 bases and 9 bases respectively, with 10 bases between them. Germline-derived CDR1 and CDR2 are SNHLY and FYNNEI. The CDR3 loop is CASSTMVQAFF. The CDR3 DNA reads as TGTGCCAGCAGTACCATGGTACAAGCTTTCTTT.

This clonotype was observed at least ten times. The rearrangement links TRBV7-6 to TRBJ2-1; D might be TRBD2 (6 bases). CDR3 length: 13 amino acids. Trimming cost V 4 bases and J 7 bases, with 11 bases left between them. Germline CDR1 SGHVS, CDR2 FNYEAQ. The CDR3 loop is CASSSPGENEQFF. In DNA, the CDR3 is TGTGCCAGCAGCTCGCCGGGGGAGAATGAGCAGTTCTTC.

The chain joins TRBV20-1 to TRBJ1-1; 7 bases are shared with TRBD1. This CDR3 has 16 residues. The V gene's germline CDR1 is DFQATT and CDR2 SNEGSKA (reference sequence). V lost 0 bases, J lost 4 bases, and 11 bases stayed unmatched. Here the CDR3 reads CSARDLVGGRVTEAFF. DNA for the CDR3: TGCAGTGCTAGAGATCTAGTAGGGGGCAGGGTCACTGAAGCTTTCTTT.

Comments on this clonotype: A much larger clonotype is one base distant, so this may be a read error. This chain connects TRBV21-1 to TRBJ2-7; TRBD1, the table's D call, lacks a check against the DNA. TRBV21-1 corresponds to a pseudogene. The CDR3 is made up of 15 amino acids. The CDR3 DNA reads TGTGCCAGCAGCTTCCGACAGGGGGCTTCTTACGAGCAGTACTTC. Translating it yields CASSFRQGASYEQYF.

This clonotype was counted ten times or more. The J gene is TRBJ1-2, the V gene TRBV7-2; D perhaps matches TRBD1 (5 bases). Trimming pared 5 bases from V and 7 bases from J, leaving 17 bases between. Looked up from germline, CDR1 is SGHTA and CDR2 is FQGNSA. This CDR3 has 14 residues. The CDR3 nucleotides read TGTGCCAGCAGCCCCGGGGGAAGAACCGGTGGCTACACCTTC. This translates into CASSPGGRTGGYTF.

This clonotype has at least ten counts. The chain recombines TRBV5-6 with TRBJ2-1, with 9 positions matching TRBD1. The CDR3 has 13 amino acids. The germline V gene encodes CDR1 SGHDT and CDR2 YYEEEE. After removal of 4 bases from V and 8 bases from J, the junction contained 4 bases not matched to a gene. CDR3 DNA sequence: TGTGCCAGCAGCAAGGACAGGGGAGATGAGCAGTTCTTC. It is translated as CASSKDRGDEQFF.

This chain links TRBV20-1 with TRBJ1-2; D is possibly TRBD1 (5 bases). V gave up 6 bases and J gave up 4 bases, with 18 bases separating them. Germline V CDR1 and CDR2: DFQATT, SNEGSKA (reference sequence). The CDR3 is 14 amino acids. CDR3 sequence reads: CSAAGRATCYGYTF. CDR3 in DNA: TGCAGTGCCGCGGGCAGGGCCACGTGCTATGGCTACACCTTC.